The rows below give T cell receptor beta chains drawn from one sample of a study of cytomegalovirus exposure and HLA in healthy donors. Produced via immunoSEQ multiplex PCR; TCRdb's table is partial and in-frame only. Here the sample spans approximately 160,000 clones, more than 80% being singletons. The sequenced sample consisted of PBMCs. The source is a woman aged 18 to 35 in good health and CMV-seropositive. Both conserved end residues are part of each CDR3. A D gene is named only where the DNA matches it firmly. Size tells how often a clone was seen (once, few, many) or the class of an expanded clone, and some rows leave it out.

v_gene	d_gene	abundance	j_gene	CDR3nt	CDR3aa
TRBV7-2	TRBD2	-	TRBJ2-3	TGTGCCAGCAGCTTTAGCGGGGAGCGCACAGATACGCAGTATTTT	CASSFSGERTDTQYF
TRBV27	TRBD1	-	TRBJ2-7	TGTGCCAGCCTGGGACAGAACGCCTACGAGCAGTACTTC	CASLGQNAYEQYF
TRBV7-9	-	-	TRBJ1-4	TGTGCCAGCAGAGCTGCCTCGGGGGAAAACAATGAAAAACTGTTTTTT	CASRAASGENNEKLFF
TRBV6-6	TRBD2	-	TRBJ2-7	TGTGCCAGCAGCAGGACTAGCGAAACCTACGAGCAGTACTTC	CASSRTSETYEQYF
TRBV15	-	-	TRBJ2-7	TGTGCCACATCCACGGGATCCTCCTACGAGCAGTACTTC	CATSTGSSYEQYF
TRBV4-3	-	once	TRBJ2-7	TGCGCCAGCAGCCAAGACACCGAGGGTCCCTACGAGCAGTACTTC	CASSQDTEGPYEQYF
TRBV2	-	-	TRBJ1-1	TGTGCCAGCAGTGAACAGAACACTGAAGCTTTCTTT	CASSEQNTEAFF
TRBV27	TRBD2	-	TRBJ2-3	TGTGCCAGCAGTTCCCTCGGGACTAGCGGCACAGATACGCAGTATTTT	CASSSLGTSGTDTQYF
TRBV11-2	-	-	TRBJ2-3	TGTACCAGCAGCTACCTCCCACGCCTCGGAGGGGATACGCAGTATTTT	CTSSYLPRLGGDTQYF
TRBV6-4	-	-	TRBJ1-6	TGTGCCAGCAAAGAGGGACTCCATTCACCCCTCCACTTT	CASKEGLHSPLHF
TRBV7-3	-	-	TRBJ2-1	TGTGCCAGCAGCTTTATGGGAGCGGTCTACAATGAGCAGTTCTTC	CASSFMGAVYNEQFF
TRBV28	-	-	TRBJ1-1	TGTGCCAGCAGTCTGCCCGACAGCACAAAAGCTTTCTTT	CASSLPDSTKAFF
TRBV27	TRBD2	-	TRBJ2-1	TGTGCCAGCAGTCACAATAGCGGGAGATACAATGAGCAGTTCTTC	CASSHNSGRYNEQFF
TRBV9	TRBD2	once	TRBJ2-2	TGTGCCAGCAGTACTAGCGGGAGCGGAGGGGAGCTGTTTTTT	CASSTSGSGGELFF
TRBV5-1	-	-	TRBJ1-6	TGCGCCAGCAGCATAGGACAGTCCTATAATTCACCCCTCCACTTT	CASSIGQSYNSPLHF
TRBV4-2	-	-	TRBJ1-4	TGTGCCAGCAGTGCGAGGAGGCTAAATAATGAAAAACTGTTTTTT	CASSARRLNNEKLFF
TRBV18	-	-	TRBJ2-3	TGTGCCAGCTCACCTAACAGCCACACAGATACGCAGTATTTT	CASSPNSHTDTQYF
TRBV11-2	TRBD2	-	TRBJ2-3	TGTGCCAGCAGCTTAGGGGGGGGAAATACGCAGTATTTT	CASSLGGGNTQYF
TRBV13	TRBD1	-	TRBJ2-2	TGTGCCAGCAGCCATCGGGACAGGGAAGACACCGGGGAGCTGTTTTTT	CASSHRDREDTGELFF
TRBV6-4	TRBD2	-	TRBJ2-3	TGTGCCAGCAGTGCAGCGGGGGGCATGGCAGATACGCAGTATTTT	CASSAAGGMADTQYF
TRBV10-3	-	-	TRBJ2-1	TGTGCCATCAGTGAGATAGCGTTTGCCGATGAGCAGTTCTTC	CAISEIAFADEQFF
TRBV7-6	-	-	TRBJ2-1	TGTGCCAGCAGCTTCTCTAGTTCTACCAATGAGCAGTTCTTC	CASSFSSSTNEQFF
TRBV7-3	TRBD2	-	TRBJ2-3	TGTGCCAGCAGCCGTCAAGGGAGCGGGAGAACAGATACGCAGTATTTT	CASSRQGSGRTDTQYF
TRBV6-5	TRBD2	-	TRBJ2-2	TGTGCCAGCAGGAACCTAGCGGGGGACACCGGGGAGCTGTTTTTT	CASRNLAGDTGELFF
TRBV4-1	-	-	TRBJ2-7	TGCGCCAGCAGCCAAGAAAGAGTACCTTCCTACGAGCAGTACTTC	CASSQERVPSYEQYF
TRBV5-5	TRBD2	-	TRBJ2-7	TGTGCCAGCAGACTAGCGGGGGGGACCTACGAGCAGTACTTC	CASRLAGGTYEQYF
TRBV30	TRBD2	-	TRBJ2-1	TGTGCCAGTAGCGGGGGTGCGGAGCAGTTCTTC	CASSGGAEQFF
TRBV10-2	-	-	TRBJ1-5	TGCGCCAGCAGTGGGTTTATAGATCAGCCCCAGCATTTT	CASSGFIDQPQHF
TRBV19	TRBD1	-	TRBJ2-1	TGTGCCAGTACGGGACAGACCTACAATGAGCAGTTCTTC	CASTGQTYNEQFF
TRBV18	TRBD2	-	TRBJ2-7	TGTGCCAGCTCATCGGGACTAGCGGGCTCCTACGAGCAGTACTTC	CASSSGLAGSYEQYF
TRBV5-4	TRBD2	-	TRBJ2-7	TGTGCCAGCAGCTTGGCCGGGACTAGCGGCTACGAGCAGTACTTC	CASSLAGTSGYEQYF
TRBV28	-	-	TRBJ2-7	TGTGCCAGCAGCAGACACTCGGGGGTAGGCGAGCAGTACTTC	CASSRHSGVGEQYF
TRBV2	TRBD1	-	TRBJ2-7	TGTGCCAGCAGCGCCGGGACAGACTCCTACGAGCAGTACTTC	CASSAGTDSYEQYF
TRBV6-1	-	once	TRBJ1-2	TGTGCCAGCAGTGACGGGGGGAGTAACTATGGCTACACCTTC	CASSDGGSNYGYTF
TRBV19	-	-	TRBJ1-5	TGTGCCAGTAGGACGGAACGACAGAGTGGTCAGCCCCAGCATTTT	CASRTERQSGQPQHF
TRBV7-6	TRBD1	-	TRBJ1-2	TGTGCCAGCAGCGAAGGACAGGGGGCTGGCTACACCTTC	CASSEGQGAGYTF
TRBV7-6	TRBD2	-	TRBJ2-1	TGTGCCAGCAGCCCGGGACTAGCGAAGAACAATGAGCAGTTCTTC	CASSPGLAKNNEQFF
TRBV28	TRBD2	-	TRBJ2-7	TGTGCCAGCATCTCGGGCATGGCGGGAGCCCACTACGAGCAGTACTTC	CASISGMAGAHYEQYF
TRBV7-8	-	-	TRBJ1-5	TGTGCCAGCAGTCGAACAGGGAAAAGGCAGCCCCAGCATTTT	CASSRTGKRQPQHF
TRBV29-1	TRBD2	-	TRBJ2-5	TGCGGACTAGCGGATCAAGAGACCCAGTACTTC	CGLADQETQYF
TRBV15	TRBD1	-	TRBJ2-7	TGTGCCACCAGCAGAGGATTGGGACAGACAACCTACGAGCAGTACTTC	CATSRGLGQTTYEQYF
TRBV6-6	TRBD2	-	TRBJ2-5	TGTGCCAGCAGTTATGGGACTAGCGACAGTGAGACCCAGTACTTC	CASSYGTSDSETQYF
TRBV7-8	TRBD2	-	TRBJ2-4	TGTGCCAGCAGCGCGACTAGCGGATCCCGACAAGGCAACATTCAGTACTTC	CASSATSGSRQGNIQYF